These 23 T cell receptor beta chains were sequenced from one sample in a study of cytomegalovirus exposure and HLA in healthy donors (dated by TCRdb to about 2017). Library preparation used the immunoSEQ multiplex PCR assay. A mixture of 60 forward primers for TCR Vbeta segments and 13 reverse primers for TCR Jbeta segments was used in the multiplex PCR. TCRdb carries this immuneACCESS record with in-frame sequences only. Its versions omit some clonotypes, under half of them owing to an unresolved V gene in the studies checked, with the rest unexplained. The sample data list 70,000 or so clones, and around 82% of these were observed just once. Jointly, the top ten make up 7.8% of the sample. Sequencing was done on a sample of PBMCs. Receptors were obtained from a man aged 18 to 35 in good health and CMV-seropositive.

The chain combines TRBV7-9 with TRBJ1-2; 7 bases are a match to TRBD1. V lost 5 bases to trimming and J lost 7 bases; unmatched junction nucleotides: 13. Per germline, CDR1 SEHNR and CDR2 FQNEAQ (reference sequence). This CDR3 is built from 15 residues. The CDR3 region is CASSRGQAGRGGYTF. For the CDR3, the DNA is TGTGCCAGCAGCCGAGGACAGGCCGGGCGGGGTGGCTACACCTTC.

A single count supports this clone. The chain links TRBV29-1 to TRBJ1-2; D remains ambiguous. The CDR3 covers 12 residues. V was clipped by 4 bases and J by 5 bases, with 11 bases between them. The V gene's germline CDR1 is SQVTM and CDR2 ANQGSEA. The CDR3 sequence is CSVGYSIYGYTF. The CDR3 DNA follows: TGCAGCGTTGGTTACAGTATTTATGGCTACACCTTC.

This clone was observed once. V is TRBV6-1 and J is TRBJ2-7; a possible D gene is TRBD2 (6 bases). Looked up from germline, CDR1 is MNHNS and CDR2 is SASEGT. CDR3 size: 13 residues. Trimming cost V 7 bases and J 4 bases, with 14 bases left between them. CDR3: CASNSGEAYEQYF. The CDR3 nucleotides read TGTGCCAGCAACTCTGGGGAGGCGTACGAGCAGTACTTC.

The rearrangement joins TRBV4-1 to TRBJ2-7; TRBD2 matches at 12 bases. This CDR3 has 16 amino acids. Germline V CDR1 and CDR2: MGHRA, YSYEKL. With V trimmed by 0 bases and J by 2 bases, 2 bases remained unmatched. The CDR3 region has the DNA TGCGCCAGCAGCCAAGAAGGACTAGCGGGGACCTACGAGCAGTACTTC. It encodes CASSQEGLAGTYEQYF.

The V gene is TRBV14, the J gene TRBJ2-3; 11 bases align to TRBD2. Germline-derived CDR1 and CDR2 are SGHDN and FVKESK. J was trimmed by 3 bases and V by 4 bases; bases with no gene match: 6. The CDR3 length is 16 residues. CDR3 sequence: CASSPLAGGLTDTQYF. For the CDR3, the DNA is TGTGCCAGCAGCCCCTTAGCGGGGGGGCTGACAGATACGCAGTATTTT.

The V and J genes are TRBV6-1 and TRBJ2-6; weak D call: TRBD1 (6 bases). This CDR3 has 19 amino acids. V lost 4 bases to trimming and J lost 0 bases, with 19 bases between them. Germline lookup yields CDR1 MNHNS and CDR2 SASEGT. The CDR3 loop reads CASSAVSGTKYSGANVLTF. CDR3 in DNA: TGTGCCAGCAGTGCTGTTTCCGGGACAAAATACTCTGGGGCCAACGTCCTGACTTTC.

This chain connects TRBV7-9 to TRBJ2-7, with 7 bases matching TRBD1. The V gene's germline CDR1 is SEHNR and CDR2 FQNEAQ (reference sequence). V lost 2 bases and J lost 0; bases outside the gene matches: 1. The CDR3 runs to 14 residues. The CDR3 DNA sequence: TGTGCCAGCAGCTTACAGGGGGTCTCCTACGAGCAGTACTTC. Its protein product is CASSLQGVSYEQYF.

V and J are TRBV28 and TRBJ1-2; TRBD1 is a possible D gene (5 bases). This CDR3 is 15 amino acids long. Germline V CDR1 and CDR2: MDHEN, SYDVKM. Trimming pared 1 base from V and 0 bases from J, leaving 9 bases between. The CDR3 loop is CASSLSGQTNYGYTF. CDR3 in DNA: TGTGCCAGCAGTTTATCTGGACAAACTAACTATGGCTACACCTTC.

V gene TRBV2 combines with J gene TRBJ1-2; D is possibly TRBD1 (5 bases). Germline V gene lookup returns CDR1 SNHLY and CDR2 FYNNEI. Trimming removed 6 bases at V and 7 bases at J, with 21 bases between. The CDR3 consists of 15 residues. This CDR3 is CASSPGGALGGGYTF. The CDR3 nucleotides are TGTGCCAGCAGCCCTGGGGGAGCCTTGGGAGGTGGCTACACCTTC.

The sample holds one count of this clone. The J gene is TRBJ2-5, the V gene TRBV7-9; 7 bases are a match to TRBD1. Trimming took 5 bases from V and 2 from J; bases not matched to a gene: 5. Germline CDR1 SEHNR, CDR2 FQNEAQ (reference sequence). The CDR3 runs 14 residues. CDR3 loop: CASSRDSQQETQYF. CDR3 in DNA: TGTGCCAGCAGCCGGGACAGCCAGCAAGAGACCCAGTACTTC.

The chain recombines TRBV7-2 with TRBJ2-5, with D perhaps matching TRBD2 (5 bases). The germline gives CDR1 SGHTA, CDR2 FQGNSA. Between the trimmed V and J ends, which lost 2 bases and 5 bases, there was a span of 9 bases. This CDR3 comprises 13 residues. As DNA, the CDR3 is TGTGCCAGCAGCTTAACGAGGGAGGAGACCCAGTACTTC. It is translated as CASSLTREETQYF.

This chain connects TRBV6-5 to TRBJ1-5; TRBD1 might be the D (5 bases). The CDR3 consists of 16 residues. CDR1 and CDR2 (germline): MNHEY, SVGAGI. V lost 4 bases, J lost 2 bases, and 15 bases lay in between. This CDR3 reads CASSSGQFSGNQPQHF. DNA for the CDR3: TGTGCCAGCAGTTCCGGACAATTTTCGGGCAATCAGCCCCAGCATTTT.

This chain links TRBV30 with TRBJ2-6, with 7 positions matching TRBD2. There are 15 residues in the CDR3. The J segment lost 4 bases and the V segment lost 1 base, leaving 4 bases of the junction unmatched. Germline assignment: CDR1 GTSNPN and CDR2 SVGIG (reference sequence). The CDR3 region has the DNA TGTGCCTGGAGTGGTCTAGCGGCGGGGGCCAACGTCCTGACTTTC. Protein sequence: CAWSGLAAGANVLTF.

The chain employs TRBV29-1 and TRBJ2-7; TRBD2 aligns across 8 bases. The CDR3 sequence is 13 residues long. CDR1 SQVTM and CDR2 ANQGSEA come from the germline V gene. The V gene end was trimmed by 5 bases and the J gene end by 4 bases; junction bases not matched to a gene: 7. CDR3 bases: TGCAGCGTTAACAGCGGGGGCCAGTACGAGCAGTACTTC. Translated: CSVNSGGQYEQYF.

The CDR3 DNA is TGCGCCAGCAGCCGGACTGGGCCTAGCACAGATACGCAGTATTTT. It encodes CASSRTGPSTDTQYF. The genes are TRBV5-1 and TRBJ2-3, with D maybe TRBD2 (5 bases). Trimming took off 4 bases at V and 0 bases at J, with 12 bases between the two ends. CDR1 is SGHRS, CDR2 YFSETQ, per germline. The CDR3 covers 15 residues.

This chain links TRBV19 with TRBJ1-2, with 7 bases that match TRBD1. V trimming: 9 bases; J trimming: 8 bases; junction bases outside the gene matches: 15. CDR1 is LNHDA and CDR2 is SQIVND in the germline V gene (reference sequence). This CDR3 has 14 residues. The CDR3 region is CASPPGGGVGGYTF. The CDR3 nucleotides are TGTGCCAGCCCCCCAGGGGGAGGCGTTGGAGGCTACACCTTC.

CDR3 nucleotides: TGTGCCAGCAGCTTAGCGGTTAAGGGGGGGGGCCCCTATGGCTACACCTTC. Its protein product is CASSLAVKGGGPYGYTF. The chain carries TRBV7-8 and TRBJ1-2; maybe TRBD1 (6 bases). CDR3 size: 17 residues. Trimming stripped 0 bases from V and 4 bases from J, with 18 bases between. In germline, CDR1 is SGHVS, CDR2 FQNEAQ.

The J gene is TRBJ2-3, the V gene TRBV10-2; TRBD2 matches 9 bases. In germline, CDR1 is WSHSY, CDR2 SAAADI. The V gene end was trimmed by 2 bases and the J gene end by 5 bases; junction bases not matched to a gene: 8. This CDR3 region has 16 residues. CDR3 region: CASSEPAGGPEDTQYF. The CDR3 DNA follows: TGCGCCAGCAGTGAGCCGGCGGGGGGGCCTGAAGATACGCAGTATTTT.

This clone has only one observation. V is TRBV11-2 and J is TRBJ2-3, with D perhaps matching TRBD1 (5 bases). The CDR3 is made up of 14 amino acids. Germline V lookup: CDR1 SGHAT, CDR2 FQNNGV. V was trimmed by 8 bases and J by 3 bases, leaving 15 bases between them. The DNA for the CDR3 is TGTGCCAGCGCCCCTGGGGCAGGGACAGATACGCAGTATTTT. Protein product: CASAPGAGTDTQYF.

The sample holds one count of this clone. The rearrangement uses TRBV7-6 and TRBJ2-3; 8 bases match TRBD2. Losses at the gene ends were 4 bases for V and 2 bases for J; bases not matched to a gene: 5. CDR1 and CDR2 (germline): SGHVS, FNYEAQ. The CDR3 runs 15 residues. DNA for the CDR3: TGTGCCAGCAGCTCTAGCGGGTTTAACACAGATACGCAGTATTTT. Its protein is CASSSSGFNTDTQYF.

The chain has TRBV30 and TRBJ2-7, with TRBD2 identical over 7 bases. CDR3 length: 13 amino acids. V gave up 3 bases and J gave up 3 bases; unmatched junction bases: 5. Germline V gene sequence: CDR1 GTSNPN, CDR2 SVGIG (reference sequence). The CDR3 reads CAWRGDYHYEQYF. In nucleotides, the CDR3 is TGTGCCTGGAGGGGGGACTATCACTACGAGCAGTACTTC.

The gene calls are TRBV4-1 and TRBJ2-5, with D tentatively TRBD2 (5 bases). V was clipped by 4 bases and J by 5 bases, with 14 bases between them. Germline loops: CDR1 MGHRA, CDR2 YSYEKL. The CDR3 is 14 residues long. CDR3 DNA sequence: TGCGCCAGCAGCCCGAGTCCTAGCCCTGAGACCCAGTACTTC. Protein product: CASSPSPSPETQYF.

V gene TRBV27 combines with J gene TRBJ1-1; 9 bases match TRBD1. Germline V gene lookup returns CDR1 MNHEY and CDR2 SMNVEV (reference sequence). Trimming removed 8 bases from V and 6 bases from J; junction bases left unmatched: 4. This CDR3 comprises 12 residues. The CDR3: CASADRGAEAFF. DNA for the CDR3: TGTGCCAGCGCGGACAGGGGCGCTGAAGCTTTCTTT.